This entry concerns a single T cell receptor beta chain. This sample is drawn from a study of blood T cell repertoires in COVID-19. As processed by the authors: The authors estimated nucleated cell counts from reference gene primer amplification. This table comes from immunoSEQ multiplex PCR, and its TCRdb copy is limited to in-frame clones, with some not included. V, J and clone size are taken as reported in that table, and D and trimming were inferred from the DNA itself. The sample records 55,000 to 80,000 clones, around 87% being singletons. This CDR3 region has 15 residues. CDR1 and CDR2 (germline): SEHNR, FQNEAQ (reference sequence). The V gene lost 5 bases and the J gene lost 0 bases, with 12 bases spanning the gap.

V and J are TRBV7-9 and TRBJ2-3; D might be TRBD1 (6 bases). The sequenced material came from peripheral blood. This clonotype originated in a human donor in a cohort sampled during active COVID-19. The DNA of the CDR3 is TGTGCCAGCAGCCCTCAGGGGATAAGCACAGATACGCAGTATTTT. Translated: CASSPQGISTDTQYF.